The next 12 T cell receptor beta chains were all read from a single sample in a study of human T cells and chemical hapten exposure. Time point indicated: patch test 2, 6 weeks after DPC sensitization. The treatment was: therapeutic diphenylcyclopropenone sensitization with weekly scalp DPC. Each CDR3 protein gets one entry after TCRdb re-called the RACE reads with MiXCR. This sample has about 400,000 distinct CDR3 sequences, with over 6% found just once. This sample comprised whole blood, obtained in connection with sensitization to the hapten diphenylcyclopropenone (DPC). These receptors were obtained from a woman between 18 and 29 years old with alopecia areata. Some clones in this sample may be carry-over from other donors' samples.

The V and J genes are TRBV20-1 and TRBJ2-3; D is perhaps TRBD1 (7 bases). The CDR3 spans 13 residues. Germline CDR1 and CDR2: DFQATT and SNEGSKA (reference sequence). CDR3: CSLRGEGTDTQYF. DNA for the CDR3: TGCAGCCTCAGGGGGGAGGGCACAGATACGCAGTATTTT.

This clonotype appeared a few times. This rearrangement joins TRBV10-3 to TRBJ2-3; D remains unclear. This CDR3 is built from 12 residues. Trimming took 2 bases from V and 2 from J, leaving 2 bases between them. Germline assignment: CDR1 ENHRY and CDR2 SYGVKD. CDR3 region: CAISEATDTQYF. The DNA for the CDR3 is TGTGCCATCAGTGAGGCCACAGATACGCAGTATTTT.

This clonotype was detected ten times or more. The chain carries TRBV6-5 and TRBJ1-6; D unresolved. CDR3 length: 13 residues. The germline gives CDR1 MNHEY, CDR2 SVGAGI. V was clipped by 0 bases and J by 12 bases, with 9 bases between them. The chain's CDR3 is CASSYSNALPLHF. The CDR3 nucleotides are TGTGCCAGCAGTTACTCGAATGCCTTACCCCTCCACTTT.

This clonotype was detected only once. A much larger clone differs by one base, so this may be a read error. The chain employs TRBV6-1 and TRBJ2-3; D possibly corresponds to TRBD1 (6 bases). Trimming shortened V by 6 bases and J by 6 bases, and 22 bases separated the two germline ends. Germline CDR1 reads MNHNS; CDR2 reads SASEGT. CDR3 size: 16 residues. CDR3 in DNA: TGTGCCAGCAGGGGGCACAGGGAAGGCCGGTCGGATACGCAGTATTTT. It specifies CASRGHREGRSDTQYF.

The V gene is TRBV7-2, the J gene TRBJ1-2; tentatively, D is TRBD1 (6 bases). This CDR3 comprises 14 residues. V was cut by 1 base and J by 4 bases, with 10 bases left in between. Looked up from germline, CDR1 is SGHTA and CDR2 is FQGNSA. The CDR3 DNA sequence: TGTGCCAGCAGCTTAGAGCGGGGGGCCTATGGCTACACCTTC. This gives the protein CASSLERGAYGYTF.

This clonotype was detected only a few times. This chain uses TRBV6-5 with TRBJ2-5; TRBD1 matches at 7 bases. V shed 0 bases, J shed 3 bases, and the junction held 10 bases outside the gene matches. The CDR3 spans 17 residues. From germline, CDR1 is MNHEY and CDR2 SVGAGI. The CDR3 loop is CASSYSIKGALEETQYF. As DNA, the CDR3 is TGTGCCAGCAGTTACTCTATAAAGGGGGCGCTTGAAGAGACCCAGTACTTC.

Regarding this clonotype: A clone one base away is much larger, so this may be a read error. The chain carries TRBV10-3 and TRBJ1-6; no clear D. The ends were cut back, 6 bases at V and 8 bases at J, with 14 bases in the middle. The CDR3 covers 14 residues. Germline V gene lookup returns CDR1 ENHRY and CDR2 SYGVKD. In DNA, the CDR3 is TGTGCCATCAGGGCAGCTGGGTGGGATTCACCCCTCCACTTT. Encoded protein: CAIRAAGWDSPLHF.

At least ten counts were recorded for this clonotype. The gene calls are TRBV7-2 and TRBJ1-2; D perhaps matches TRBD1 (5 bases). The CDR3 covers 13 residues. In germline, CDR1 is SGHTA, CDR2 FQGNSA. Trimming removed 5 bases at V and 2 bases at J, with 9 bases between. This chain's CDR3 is CASSIQANYGYTF. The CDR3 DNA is TGTGCCAGCAGCATACAGGCGAACTATGGCTACACCTTC.

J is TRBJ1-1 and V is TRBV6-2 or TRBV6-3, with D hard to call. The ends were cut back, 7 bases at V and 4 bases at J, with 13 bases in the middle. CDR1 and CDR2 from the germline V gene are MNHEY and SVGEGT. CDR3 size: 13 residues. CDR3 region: CASTWAEGTEAFF. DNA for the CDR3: TGTGCCAGCACTTGGGCCGAGGGCACTGAAGCTTTCTTT.

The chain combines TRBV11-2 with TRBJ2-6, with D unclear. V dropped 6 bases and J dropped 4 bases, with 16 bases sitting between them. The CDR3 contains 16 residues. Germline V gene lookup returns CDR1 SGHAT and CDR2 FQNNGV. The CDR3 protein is CASSQRRILGANVLTF. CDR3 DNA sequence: TGTGCCAGCAGTCAGAGACGTATCCTCGGGGCCAACGTCCTGACTTTC.

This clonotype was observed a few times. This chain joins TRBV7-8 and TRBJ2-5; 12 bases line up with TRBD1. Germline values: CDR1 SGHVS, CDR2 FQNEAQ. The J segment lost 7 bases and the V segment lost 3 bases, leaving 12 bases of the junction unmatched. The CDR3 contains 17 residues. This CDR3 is CASSLAPKGQGAGTQYF. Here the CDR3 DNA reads TGTGCCAGCAGCTTGGCGCCGAAGGGACAGGGGGCAGGGACCCAGTACTTC.

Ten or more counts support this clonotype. DNA for the CDR3: TGTGCCAGCAGCCCAGCAACGGGTTCACCCCTCCACTTT. Amino acid sequence: CASSPATGSPLHF. This chain uses TRBV5-4 with TRBJ1-6; no definite D call. V was pared by 4 bases and J by 9 bases, with 11 bases between. From germline, CDR1 is SGHNT and CDR2 YYREEE (reference sequence). CDR3 length equals 13 residues.